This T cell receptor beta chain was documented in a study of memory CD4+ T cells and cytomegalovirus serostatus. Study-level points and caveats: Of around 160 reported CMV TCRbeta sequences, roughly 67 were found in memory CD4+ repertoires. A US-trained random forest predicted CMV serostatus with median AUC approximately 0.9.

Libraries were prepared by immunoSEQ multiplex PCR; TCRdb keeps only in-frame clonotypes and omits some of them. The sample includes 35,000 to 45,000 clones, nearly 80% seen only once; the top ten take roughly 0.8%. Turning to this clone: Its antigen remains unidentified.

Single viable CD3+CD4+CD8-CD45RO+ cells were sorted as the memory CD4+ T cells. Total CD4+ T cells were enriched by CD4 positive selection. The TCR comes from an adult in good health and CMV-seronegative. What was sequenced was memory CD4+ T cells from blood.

The CDR3 is CASSGQPGLRNTIYF. In DNA, the CDR3 is TGTGCCAGCAGCGGACAACCAGGGTTGAGAAACACCATATATTTT. The chain is built from TRBV7-3 and TRBJ1-3, with D possibly TRBD1 on 5 matching bases. Germline-derived CDR1 and CDR2 are SGHTA and FQGTGA. The V end lost 5 bases, the J end lost 5 bases, and 16 bases lay between the germline ends. There are 15 residues in the CDR3.